The 4 T cell receptor beta chains in this list originate from one sample, sequenced in a study of shared clonotypes between healthy human individuals. The protocol was immunoSEQ multiplex PCR, while the TCRdb copy is restricted to in-frame clones and leaves out a portion. Found here are roughly 700,000 clones, around 74% of them singletons; the top ten hold more than 1.5%. The sample consisted of memory CD4+ T cells sorted from blood. The sample's subset: CD45RA-negative fraction. These receptors were collected from a woman in her twenties or thirties in good health.

The chain couples TRBV5-1 to TRBJ2-1; D gene unclear. CDR3 length: 14 amino acids. V was shortened by 2 bases and J by 4 bases, with 10 bases between the two germline ends. CDR1 is SGHRS and CDR2 is YFSETQ in the germline V gene. The CDR3 DNA follows: TGCGCCAGCAGCTTTCAAGTGAGGTACAATGAGCAGTTCTTC. Translation gives CASSFQVRYNEQFF.

The gene calls are TRBV6-5 and TRBJ1-1, with 8 nucleotides matching TRBD1. V dropped 4 bases and J dropped 1; count of bases not matched to a gene: 2. Germline assignment: CDR1 MNHEY and CDR2 SVGAGI. The CDR3 has 14 amino acids. CDR3 in DNA: TGTGCCAGCAGTTTAGGGACAGGGAACACTGAAGCTTTCTTT. This gives the protein CASSLGTGNTEAFF.

The rearrangement joins TRBV5-1 to TRBJ2-7, with TRBD2 matching over 9 bases. Germline CDR1 and CDR2: SGHRS and YFSETQ. The CDR3 covers 14 residues. V dropped 4 bases and J dropped 3; count of bases not matched to a gene: 5. The CDR3 coding sequence is TGCGCCAGCAGCAAAAGACTAGCGGACTACGAGCAGTACTTC. Its translation is CASSKRLADYEQYF.

This chain joins TRBV5-1 and TRBJ2-1; TRBD2 matches at 8 bases. This CDR3 comprises 16 residues. The germline V gene encodes CDR1 SGHRS and CDR2 YFSETQ. Trimming removed 3 bases from V and 0 bases from J; junction bases left unmatched: 5. The CDR3 region has the DNA TGCGCCAGCAGCTCGGCAAGCGGGAGCTCCTACAATGAGCAGTTCTTC. Translation: CASSSASGSSYNEQFF.